Listed below are T cell receptor beta chains from one sample, sequenced in a study of blood T cell repertoires in COVID-19. Clones were read by immunoSEQ multiplex PCR, and TCRdb kept only the in-frame ones, dropping some. The profile shows some 140,000 clones, roughly 78% of them singletons. Sample: peripheral blood. These receptors came from a man older than 75 with acute or convalescent COVID-19. The CDR3 runs from the conserved cysteine through the conserved F or W. The D gene is left open where the match is weak. The size of a clone is reported for some rows only, either as once, few or many, or as a class for expanded clones.

TRBV11-2	-	TRBJ2-5	TRBD1	TGTGCCAGCAGCCCCTGGGGACAGGGAACAGAGACCCAGTACTTC	CASSPWGQGTETQYF
TRBV11-1	-	TRBJ1-1	TRBD1	TGTGCCAGCAGTCGACAGGGGCCGGCTGAAGCTTTCTTT	CASSRQGPAEAFF
TRBV3-1/TRBV3-2	-	TRBJ2-1	TRBD2	TGTGCCAGCAGCCTAGGAGCTAGCGGGGTCGATGAGCAGTTCTTC	CASSLGASGVDEQFF
TRBV12-5	-	TRBJ1-5	-	TGTGCTAGTGGTTTGACAGATCAGCCCCAGCATTTT	CASGLTDQPQHF
TRBV10-2	once	TRBJ1-2	TRBD1	TGCGCCAGCAGTGAGCGACAGGGAGCTAACTATGGCTACACCTTC	CASSERQGANYGYTF
TRBV19	-	TRBJ2-5	TRBD2	TGTGCCAGTAGTTTCAGGGAGGGGACCCAGTACTTC	CASSFREGTQYF
TRBV5-4	-	TRBJ2-1	TRBD2	TGTGCCAGCAGCCCAAGGCTAGCGGGGGCTTACAATGAGCAGTTCTTC	CASSPRLAGAYNEQFF
TRBV5-1	-	TRBJ2-1	TRBD1	TGCGCCAGCAGCTGGTGGGGACAGGGGAGCAATGAGCAGTTCTTC	CASSWWGQGSNEQFF
TRBV6-1	-	TRBJ1-6	TRBD1	TGTGCCAGCAGTGAACAGGGGGAGGCCCTCCACTTT	CASSEQGEALHF
TRBV2	-	TRBJ1-3	TRBD1	TGTGCCAGCACCGGGACAGGGGCCAGTGGAAACACCATATATTTT	CASTGTGASGNTIYF